Below are 4 T cell receptor beta chains sequenced from a single sample in a study of T cell repertoires in cytomegalovirus infection. One entry per CDR3 protein results from TCRdb running MiXCR on the reads. The sample has hundreds of thousands of distinct CDR3 sequences; about 8.8% are singletons. Specimen: PBMCs. The receptors derive from a human donor in good health (CMV status not recorded). Some clones in this sample may be carry-over from other donors' samples.

In its sample, this clonotype was seen many times. V and J are TRBV5-1 and TRBJ2-3; 9 bases agree with TRBD2. This CDR3 is built from 14 residues. J was trimmed by 5 bases and V by 1 base; bases with no gene match: 2. Germline CDR1 SGHRS, CDR2 YFSETQ. This CDR3 is CASSLLAGKDTQYF. CDR3 in DNA: TGCGCCAGCAGCTTGCTAGCGGGGAAAGATACGCAGTATTTT.

This chain joins TRBV7-2 and TRBJ2-2; TRBD2 agrees at 8 bases. The CDR3 extends over 15 amino acids. Germline lookup yields CDR1 SGHTA and CDR2 FQGNSA. With 3 bases clipped from V and 4 bases from J, the junction kept 4 bases outside the gene matches. The DNA of the CDR3 is TGTGCCAGCAGCTTCGGGGGGGCGAGCACCGGGGAGCTGTTTTTT. Its protein is CASSFGGASTGELFF.

This clonotype was detected many times. The V gene is TRBV7-2, the J gene TRBJ2-5; D remains unclear. CDR3 length: 11 residues. V was trimmed by 1 base and J by 7 bases, leaving 4 bases between them. The V gene's germline CDR1 is SGHTA and CDR2 FQGNSA. The CDR3 loop is CASSLDGTQYF. The CDR3 DNA is TGTGCCAGCAGCTTAGATGGGACCCAGTACTTC. Complete variable domain (other parts from reference TRBV7-2 and TRBJ2-5): GAGVSQSPSNKVTEKGKDVELRCDPISGHTALYWYRQSLGQGLEFLIYFQGNSAPDKSGLPSDRFSAERTGGSVSTLTIQRTQQEDSAVYLCASSLDGTQYFGPGTRLLVL.

This clonotype was seen at least ten times. This chain joins TRBV15 and TRBJ2-3; weak D call: TRBD1 (6 bases). CDR1 and CDR2 (germline): LNHNV, YYDKDF (reference sequence). The CDR3 consists of 15 residues. The V gene lost 0 bases and the J gene lost 3 bases, with 10 bases spanning the gap. The CDR3 DNA is TGTGCCACCAGCAGAGAAGGACAGATTACAGATACGCAGTATTTT. Residues: CATSREGQITDTQYF.